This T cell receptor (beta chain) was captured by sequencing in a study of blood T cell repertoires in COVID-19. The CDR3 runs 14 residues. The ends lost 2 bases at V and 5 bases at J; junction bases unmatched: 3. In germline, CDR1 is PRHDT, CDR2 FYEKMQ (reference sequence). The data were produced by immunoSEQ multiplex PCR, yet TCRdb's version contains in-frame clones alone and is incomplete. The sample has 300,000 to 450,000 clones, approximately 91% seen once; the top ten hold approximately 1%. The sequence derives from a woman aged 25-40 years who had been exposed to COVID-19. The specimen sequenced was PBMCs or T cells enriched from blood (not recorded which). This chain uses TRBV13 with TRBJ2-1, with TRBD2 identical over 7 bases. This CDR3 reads CASSLRLADNEQFF. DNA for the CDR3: TGTGCCAGCAGCTTAAGACTAGCCGACAATGAGCAGTTCTTC.